A selection of T cell receptor beta chains follows, all from one sample in a study of blood T cell repertoires in COVID-19. Profiled with immunoSEQ multiplex PCR; TCRdb holds only in-frame clones, not every one. The sample consists of 55,000 to 75,000 clones, roughly four fifths of them appearing once. Input material: peripheral blood. The receptors originated from a man older than 75 with COVID-19, enrolled during active disease. Both conserved end residues are part of each CDR3. The D gene is left open where the match is weak. Not every row has a clone size; where given, it reads once, few, many or a size class.

>TRBJ2-2|-|TRBV24-1|TRBD1
CATGTGSTVGELFF
TGTGCCACAGGGACAGGGAGCACGGTCGGGGAGCTGTTTTTT
>TRBJ2-3|-|TRBV27|-
CASSSWGRKMNTQYF
TGTGCCAGCAGTTCCTGGGGGCGGAAGATGAATACGCAGTATTTT
>TRBJ2-1|-|TRBV11-3|-
CASSLGTVSYNEQFF
TGTGCCAGCAGCTTAGGAACGGTATCCTACAATGAGCAGTTCTTC
>TRBJ2-1|-|TRBV15|-
CATSSQLELEQFF
TGTGCCACCAGCAGCCAGCTAGAACTTGAGCAGTTCTTC
>TRBJ1-2|-|TRBV6-5|-
CASSRTANYGYTF
TGTGCCAGCAGTCGGACAGCCAACTATGGCTACACCTTC
>TRBJ1-5|-|TRBV6-2/TRBV6-3|TRBD1
CASSYSGGEVQPQHF
TGTGCCAGCAGTTACTCAGGGGGCGAGGTTCAGCCCCAGCATTTT
>TRBJ2-2|-|TRBV18|-
CASSPNEGVGGELFF
TGTGCCAGCTCACCAAACGAGGGGGTCGGCGGGGAGCTGTTTTTT
>TRBJ2-1|once|TRBV6-5|-
CASSYPPSVKYNEQFF
TGTGCCAGCAGTTACCCCCCAAGCGTGAAATACAATGAGCAGTTCTTC
>TRBJ2-7|-|TRBV7-3|-
CASRTRGKRGSYEQYF
TGTGCCAGCAGGACGCGAGGGAAACGGGGCTCCTACGAGCAGTACTTC
>TRBJ1-1|few|TRBV27|TRBD1
CASRGQGGSNTEAFF
TGTGCCAGCAGGGGACAGGGGGGGTCAAACACTGAAGCTTTCTTT
>TRBJ1-6|-|TRBV6-2/TRBV6-3|-
CASSRPNSPLHF
TGTGCCAGCAGTCGTCCCAATTCACCCCTCCACTTT
>TRBJ2-7|-|TRBV5-6|-
CASSFSQGMSEQYF
TGTGCCAGCAGCTTCTCCCAGGGGATGAGCGAGCAGTACTTC
>TRBJ2-7|-|TRBV5-8|-
CASSLVSIVEQYF
TGTGCCAGCAGCTTGGTTTCCATTGTCGAGCAGTACTTC
>TRBJ1-4|-|TRBV4-1|-
CASSQVPGDTNEKLFF
TGCGCCAGCAGCCAAGTCCCGGGAGATACTAATGAAAAACTGTTTTTT
>TRBJ2-2|few|TRBV18|-
CASSPLADTGELFF
TGTGCCAGCTCACCACTAGCGGACACCGGGGAGCTGTTTTTT
>TRBJ1-4|-|TRBV6-6|-
CASSRGGDEKLFF
TGTGCCAGCTCTAGGGGTGGGGATGAAAAACTGTTTTTT
>TRBJ1-5|-|TRBV5-4|-
CASSSQGPYSNQPQHF
TGTGCCAGCAGCTCCCAGGGGCCTTATAGCAATCAGCCCCAGCATTTT
>TRBJ1-1|-|TRBV6-6|-
CASSSAAGGGTEAFF
TGTGCCAGCAGTTCCGCCGCCGGGGGTGGGACTGAAGCTTTCTTT
>TRBJ1-1|-|TRBV4-3|-
CASSQGQALNTEAFF
TGCGCCAGCAGCCAGGGGCAGGCGCTGAACACTGAAGCTTTCTTT
>TRBJ2-1|-|TRBV7-2|-
CASSLEVAANEQFF
TGTGCCAGCAGCTTAGAGGTAGCGGCGAATGAGCAGTTCTTC
>TRBJ2-3|-|TRBV7-2|-
CASSYRGVRADTQYF
TGTGCCAGCAGCTACCGGGGAGTTCGGGCAGATACGCAGTATTTT
>TRBJ1-1|-|TRBV27|-
CASSLGPNTEAFF
TGTGCCAGCAGTTTAGGGCCGAACACTGAAGCTTTCTTT